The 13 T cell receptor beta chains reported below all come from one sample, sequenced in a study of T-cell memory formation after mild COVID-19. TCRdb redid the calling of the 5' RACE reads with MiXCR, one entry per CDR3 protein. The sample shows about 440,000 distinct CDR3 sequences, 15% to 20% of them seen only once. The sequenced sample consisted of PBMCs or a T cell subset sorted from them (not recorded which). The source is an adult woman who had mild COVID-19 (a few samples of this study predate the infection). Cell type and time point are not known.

As DNA, the CDR3 is TGTGCCAGCAGCTTAGATGCTGAGGATGACTACGAGCAGTACTTC. It codes for CASSLDAEDDYEQYF. The chain recombines TRBV7-8 with TRBJ2-7; D gene ambiguous. This CDR3 contains 15 residues. The germline gives CDR1 SGHVS, CDR2 FQNEAQ. Trimming pared 1 base from V and 3 bases from J, leaving 13 bases between.

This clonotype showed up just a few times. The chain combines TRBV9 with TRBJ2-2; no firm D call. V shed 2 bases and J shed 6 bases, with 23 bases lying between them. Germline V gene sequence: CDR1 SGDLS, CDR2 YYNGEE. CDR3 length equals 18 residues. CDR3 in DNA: TGTGCCAGCAGCGTCTCCCCCCACCCAACTGGGTCACCCGGGGAGCTGTTTTTT. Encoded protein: CASSVSPHPTGSPGELFF.

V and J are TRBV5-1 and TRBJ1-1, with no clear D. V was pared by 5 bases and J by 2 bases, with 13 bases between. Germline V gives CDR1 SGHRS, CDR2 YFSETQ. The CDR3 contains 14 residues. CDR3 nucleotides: TGCGCCAGCAGTCCCAAAGACCTAAACACTGAAGCTTTCTTT. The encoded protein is CASSPKDLNTEAFF.

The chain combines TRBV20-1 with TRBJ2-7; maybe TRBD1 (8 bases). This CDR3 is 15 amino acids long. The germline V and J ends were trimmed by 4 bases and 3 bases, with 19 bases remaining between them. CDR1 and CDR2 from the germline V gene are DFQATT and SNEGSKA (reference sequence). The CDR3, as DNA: TGCAGTGCTAAACAGGGGGAGGGGAGAAACTACGAGCAGTACTTC. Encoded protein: CSAKQGEGRNYEQYF.

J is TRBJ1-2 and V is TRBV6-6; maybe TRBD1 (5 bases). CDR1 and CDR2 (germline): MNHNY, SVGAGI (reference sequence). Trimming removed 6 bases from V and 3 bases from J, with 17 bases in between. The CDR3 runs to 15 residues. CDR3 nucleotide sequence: TGTGCCAGCAGCCCCGCCAGGGTTGTACACTATGGCTACACCTTC. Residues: CASSPARVVHYGYTF.

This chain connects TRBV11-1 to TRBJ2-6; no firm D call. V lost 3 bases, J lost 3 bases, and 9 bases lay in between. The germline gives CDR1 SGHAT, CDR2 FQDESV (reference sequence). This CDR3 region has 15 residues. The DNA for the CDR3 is TGTGCCAGCAGCTTTGGGGTCGGTGGGGCCAACGTCCTGACTTTC. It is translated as CASSFGVGGANVLTF.

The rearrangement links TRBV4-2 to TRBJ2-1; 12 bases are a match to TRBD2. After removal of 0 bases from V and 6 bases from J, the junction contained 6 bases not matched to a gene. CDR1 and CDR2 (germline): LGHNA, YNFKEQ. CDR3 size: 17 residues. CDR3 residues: CASSQDVTSGSGNEQFF. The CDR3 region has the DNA TGTGCCAGCAGCCAAGATGTGACTAGCGGGAGTGGCAATGAGCAGTTCTTC.

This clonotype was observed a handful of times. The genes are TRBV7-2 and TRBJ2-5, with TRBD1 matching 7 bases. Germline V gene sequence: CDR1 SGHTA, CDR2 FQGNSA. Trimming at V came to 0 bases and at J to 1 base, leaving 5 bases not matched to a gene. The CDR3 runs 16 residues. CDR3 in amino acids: CASSLAVTGSQETQYF. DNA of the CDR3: TGTGCCAGCAGCTTAGCGGTGACAGGGAGCCAAGAGACCCAGTACTTC.

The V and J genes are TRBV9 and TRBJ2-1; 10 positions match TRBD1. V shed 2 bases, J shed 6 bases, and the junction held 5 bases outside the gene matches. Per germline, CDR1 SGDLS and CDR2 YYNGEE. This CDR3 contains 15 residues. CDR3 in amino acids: CASSVGQGLINEQFF. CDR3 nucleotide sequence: TGTGCCAGCAGCGTGGGACAGGGGCTCATCAATGAGCAGTTCTTC.

Here the CDR3 DNA reads TGTGCCAGCAGTTTAGGAGGGGAAATTAGCTACAATGAGCAGTTCTTC. Amino acid sequence: CASSLGGEISYNEQFF. This chain connects TRBV12-3 or TRBV12-4 to TRBJ2-1; the D gene could be TRBD1 or TRBD2 (5 bases each). The CDR3 covers 16 residues. Trimming left V 1 base short and J 3 bases short, with 13 bases between.

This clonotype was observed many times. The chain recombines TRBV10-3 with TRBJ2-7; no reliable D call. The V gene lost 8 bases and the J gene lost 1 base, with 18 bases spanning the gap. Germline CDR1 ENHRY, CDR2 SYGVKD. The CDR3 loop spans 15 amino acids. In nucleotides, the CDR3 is TGTGCCATCGGGGTGGGGTCAGCCCCTTCCTACGAGCAGTACTTC. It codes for CAIGVGSAPSYEQYF.

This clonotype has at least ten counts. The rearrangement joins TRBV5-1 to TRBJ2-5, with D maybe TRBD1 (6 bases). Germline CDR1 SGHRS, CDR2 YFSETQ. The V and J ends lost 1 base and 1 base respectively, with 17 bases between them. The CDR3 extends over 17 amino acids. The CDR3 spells CASSLRSGDAPQETQYF. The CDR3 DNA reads TGCGCCAGCAGCTTGCGCTCAGGGGACGCTCCCCAAGAGACCCAGTACTTC.

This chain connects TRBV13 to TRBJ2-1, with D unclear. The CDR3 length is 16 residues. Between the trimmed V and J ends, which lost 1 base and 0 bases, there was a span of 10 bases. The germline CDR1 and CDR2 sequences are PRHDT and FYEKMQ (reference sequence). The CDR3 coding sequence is TGTGCCAGCAGCTTAGTCAGGCGGAGCTCCTACAATGAGCAGTTCTTC. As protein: CASSLVRRSSYNEQFF. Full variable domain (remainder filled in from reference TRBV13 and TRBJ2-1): AAGVIQSPRHLIKEKRETATLKCYPIPRHDTVYWYQQGPGQDPQFLISFYEKMQSDKGSIPDRFSAQQFSDYHSELNMSSLELGDSALYFCASSLVRRSSYNEQFFGPGTRLTVL.